Listed below are T cell receptor beta chains from one sample, sequenced in a study of PD-1 blockade in classical Hodgkin lymphoma. Measured with immunoSEQ multiplex PCR; TCRdb has only the in-frame clones, and not every one. The repertoire consists of roughly 20,000 clones, with more than 70% occurring once and the leading ten covering less than 15%. The sequences come from peripheral blood mononuclear cells (PBMCs), collected before the fourth cycle of nivolumab. These receptors were collected from a human donor with classical Hodgkin lymphoma. The CDR3 runs from the conserved cysteine through the conserved F or W. The D gene is left open where the match is weak. For some rows the clone size is stated as once, few or many, or as a class when expanded; others skip it.

CDR3nt: TGTGCCAGCAGCGTAGGGGACTTCGGCAATGAGCAGTTCTTC
CDR3aa: CASSVGDFGNEQFF
v_gene: TRBV9
d_gene: .
abundance: .
j_gene: TRBJ2-1

CDR3nt: TGTGCCAGCAGCCCCAGGACAGGGATCCTTAGCAATCAGCCCCAGCATTTT
CDR3aa: CASSPRTGILSNQPQHF
v_gene: TRBV5-5
d_gene: TRBD1
abundance: .
j_gene: TRBJ1-5

CDR3nt: TGTGCCAGCAGCCTGGGACTAGCGGGAGAGGGTGAGCAGTTCTTC
CDR3aa: CASSLGLAGEGEQFF
v_gene: TRBV5-4
d_gene: TRBD2
abundance: .
j_gene: TRBJ2-1

CDR3nt: TGCGCCAGCAGGTTGGGGTACACCGGGGAGCTGTTTTTT
CDR3aa: CASRLGYTGELFF
v_gene: TRBV5-1
d_gene: .
abundance: .
j_gene: TRBJ2-2

CDR3nt: TGTGCCAGCAGCGTAGATCGGGTGGTTGGGGTCTACGACTACAATGAGCAGTTCTTC
CDR3aa: CASSVDRVVGVYDYNEQFF
v_gene: TRBV9
d_gene: .
abundance: .
j_gene: TRBJ2-1

CDR3nt: TGTGCCAGCAGCCGACAAGGGACGGAGGGTGGCTACACCTTC
CDR3aa: CASSRQGTEGGYTF
v_gene: TRBV6-5
d_gene: .
abundance: .
j_gene: TRBJ1-2

CDR3nt: TGTGCCAGCAGTAAACAGGGGGACTATGGCTACACCTTC
CDR3aa: CASSKQGDYGYTF
v_gene: TRBV2
d_gene: TRBD1
abundance: .
j_gene: TRBJ1-2

CDR3nt: TGCGCCAGCAGCCATCCCACAGGGATCGACGAGCAGTACTTC
CDR3aa: CASSHPTGIDEQYF
v_gene: TRBV4-1
d_gene: .
abundance: .
j_gene: TRBJ2-7

CDR3nt: TGTGCCAGTAGTCTAACAGCGAACACTGAAGCTTTCTTT
CDR3aa: CASSLTANTEAFF
v_gene: TRBV19
d_gene: .
abundance: few
j_gene: TRBJ1-1

CDR3nt: TGTGCCAGCAGCTTTGGCTATTCGAACACTGAAGCTTTCTTT
CDR3aa: CASSFGYSNTEAFF
v_gene: TRBV11-3
d_gene: .
abundance: .
j_gene: TRBJ1-1

CDR3nt: TGTGCCAGCAGCGTAGAAGGGAGGCTCTCCTACAATGAGCAGTTCTTC
CDR3aa: CASSVEGRLSYNEQFF
v_gene: TRBV9
d_gene: .
abundance: once
j_gene: TRBJ2-1

CDR3nt: TGTGCCAGCAATAGAGCCGGGACATCCTCCTACAATGAGCAGTTCTTC
CDR3aa: CASNRAGTSSYNEQFF
v_gene: TRBV7-9
d_gene: .
abundance: .
j_gene: TRBJ2-1

CDR3nt: TGCAGCGTCGAAGGGACAGCCCCTGGGACTGAAGCTTTCTTT
CDR3aa: CSVEGTAPGTEAFF
v_gene: TRBV29-1
d_gene: TRBD1
abundance: medium-sized
j_gene: TRBJ1-1

CDR3nt: TGTGCCAGCAGTGAAGCGAGACAGGTTTTCAATCAGCCCCAGCATTTT
CDR3aa: CASSEARQVFNQPQHF
v_gene: TRBV2
d_gene: .
abundance: once
j_gene: TRBJ1-5

CDR3nt: TGTGCCAGCAGCTTAAATAGCCCCCTGGGGACTGAAGCTTTCTTT
CDR3aa: CASSLNSPLGTEAFF
v_gene: TRBV7-9
d_gene: .
abundance: .
j_gene: TRBJ1-1

CDR3nt: TGTGCCAGCAGCTTAGACTACAATGAGCAGTTCTTC
CDR3aa: CASSLDYNEQFF
v_gene: TRBV7-9
d_gene: .
abundance: .
j_gene: TRBJ2-1

CDR3nt: TGCAGCGTTGAAAGGAGGCAGGGGGTGGGTAACAACCCAGATACGCAGTATTTT
CDR3aa: CSVERRQGVGNNPDTQYF
v_gene: TRBV29-1
d_gene: TRBD1
abundance: .
j_gene: TRBJ2-3

CDR3nt: TGTGCCAGCAGCCTGGGGGGGTATGGCTACACCTTC
CDR3aa: CASSLGGYGYTF
v_gene: TRBV7-2
d_gene: .
abundance: .
j_gene: TRBJ1-2

CDR3nt: TGTGCCAGCAAACAGGGCCCTTACAATGAGCAGTTCTTC
CDR3aa: CASKQGPYNEQFF
v_gene: TRBV2
d_gene: .
abundance: once
j_gene: TRBJ2-1

CDR3nt: TGCGCCAGCAGCTTGGGGGTAGATGGAAACACCATATATTTT
CDR3aa: CASSLGVDGNTIYF
v_gene: TRBV5-1
d_gene: .
abundance: .
j_gene: TRBJ1-3

CDR3nt: TGTGCCAGCAGCCAACCTCGACAGGGTGCCGAGCAGTACTTC
CDR3aa: CASSQPRQGAEQYF
v_gene: TRBV7-9
d_gene: TRBD1
abundance: .
j_gene: TRBJ2-7

CDR3nt: TGTGCCAGCAGCTGGGCACAGGGGTCTCAAGAGACCCAGTACTTC
CDR3aa: CASSWAQGSQETQYF
v_gene: TRBV7-2
d_gene: TRBD1
abundance: once
j_gene: TRBJ2-5

CDR3nt: TGTGCCAGCAGAAGGACAGCTGATCCCACGAACACCGGGGAGCTGTTTTTT
CDR3aa: CASRRTADPTNTGELFF
v_gene: TRBV27
d_gene: .
abundance: .
j_gene: TRBJ2-2

CDR3nt: TGCGCCAGCAGCCATTATTCTGGGACTTCTAGCACAGATACGCAGTATTTT
CDR3aa: CASSHYSGTSSTDTQYF
v_gene: TRBV4-1
d_gene: .
abundance: .
j_gene: TRBJ2-3

CDR3nt: TGTGCCAGCAGCGCGGAAAGGGTAGCGGGAGTTTTGAATGAGCAGTTCTTC
CDR3aa: CASSAERVAGVLNEQFF
v_gene: TRBV9
d_gene: TRBD2
abundance: .
j_gene: TRBJ2-1

CDR3nt: TGCGCCAGCAGCTACGGACAGTCCCCACCCGGGGAGCTGTTTTTT
CDR3aa: CASSYGQSPPGELFF
v_gene: TRBV5-1
d_gene: .
abundance: .
j_gene: TRBJ2-2

CDR3nt: TGTGCCAGCAGCCTGGCGGGGGGCCGCACAGATACGCAGTATTTT
CDR3aa: CASSLAGGRTDTQYF
v_gene: TRBV7-3
d_gene: TRBD2
abundance: .
j_gene: TRBJ2-3

CDR3nt: TGTGCCAGTAGTCCTCTAGCGGGGGGGCCTACATACAATGAGCAGTTCTTC
CDR3aa: CASSPLAGGPTYNEQFF
v_gene: TRBV19
d_gene: TRBD2
abundance: .
j_gene: TRBJ2-1

CDR3nt: TGTGCCAGCAGTTCTGACGCCCTCAATCAGCCCCAGCATTTT
CDR3aa: CASSSDALNQPQHF
v_gene: TRBV28
d_gene: .
abundance: few
j_gene: TRBJ1-5

CDR3nt: TGTGCCAGCAGCCAAGTTCAGGGCTACGAGCAGTACTTC
CDR3aa: CASSQVQGYEQYF
v_gene: TRBV14
d_gene: .
abundance: few
j_gene: TRBJ2-7

CDR3nt: TGTGCCAGCAGCTCCGGGACTAGCCACACCGGGGAGCTGTTTTTT
CDR3aa: CASSSGTSHTGELFF
v_gene: TRBV7-3
d_gene: TRBD2
abundance: .
j_gene: TRBJ2-2

CDR3nt: TGTGCCAGCAGCTTAGCCTGGGGAAGGCAAGAGACCCAGTACTTC
CDR3aa: CASSLAWGRQETQYF
v_gene: TRBV7-6
d_gene: .
abundance: .
j_gene: TRBJ2-5

CDR3nt: TGTGCCAGCAGTTTTGCAGGAATCACTGAAGCTTTCTTT
CDR3aa: CASSFAGITEAFF
v_gene: TRBV28
d_gene: .
abundance: .
j_gene: TRBJ1-1

CDR3nt: TGCGCCAGCAGCCAAGCTGGGAATAATGAAAAACTGTTTTTT
CDR3aa: CASSQAGNNEKLFF
v_gene: TRBV4-3
d_gene: .
abundance: .
j_gene: TRBJ1-4

CDR3nt: TGTGCCTGGACCCCTCCCGGCGGGAGGGGTAATGAGCAGTTCTTC
CDR3aa: CAWTPPGGRGNEQFF
v_gene: TRBV30
d_gene: TRBD2
abundance: .
j_gene: TRBJ2-1

CDR3nt: TGCGCCAGCAGCCAGGGGCCTGGGGGCACCGGGGAGCTGTTTTTT
CDR3aa: CASSQGPGGTGELFF
v_gene: TRBV4-1
d_gene: .
abundance: few
j_gene: TRBJ2-2

CDR3nt: TGTGCCAGCAGAACGGACAGGGATATCTGGAACACTGAAGCTTTCTTT
CDR3aa: CASRTDRDIWNTEAFF
v_gene: TRBV28
d_gene: TRBD1
abundance: .
j_gene: TRBJ1-1

CDR3nt: TGTGCCAGCAGTTCAGAGGGGTACTATGGCTACACCTTC
CDR3aa: CASSSEGYYGYTF
v_gene: TRBV7-2
d_gene: .
abundance: .
j_gene: TRBJ1-2

CDR3nt: TGTGCCAGCAGCTTGGGGACGGGCTACAATGAGCAGTTCTTC
CDR3aa: CASSLGTGYNEQFF
v_gene: TRBV11-3
d_gene: .
abundance: .
j_gene: TRBJ2-1

CDR3nt: TGTGCCAGCGCGCAGCTCAATAATTCACCCCTCCACTTT
CDR3aa: CASAQLNNSPLHF
v_gene: TRBV2
d_gene: .
abundance: .
j_gene: TRBJ1-6

CDR3nt: TGTGCCTTCTTAAAGGGGAACACTGAAGCTTTCTTT
CDR3aa: CAFLKGNTEAFF
v_gene: TRBV30
d_gene: .
abundance: .
j_gene: TRBJ1-1

CDR3nt: TGTGCCAGCAGTTACTCAGGGGGAAGGGGCAATCAGCCCCAGCATTTT
CDR3aa: CASSYSGGRGNQPQHF
v_gene: TRBV6-5
d_gene: .
abundance: .
j_gene: TRBJ1-5

CDR3nt: TGTGCCAGCAGCCCGACTCGCGGTCCAGATACGCAGTATTTT
CDR3aa: CASSPTRGPDTQYF
v_gene: TRBV28
d_gene: .
abundance: .
j_gene: TRBJ2-3

CDR3nt: TGTGCCAGCAGCTTATCTAGACTAGCGTCTCAAGAGACCCAGTACTTC
CDR3aa: CASSLSRLASQETQYF
v_gene: TRBV7-2
d_gene: TRBD2
abundance: .
j_gene: TRBJ2-5

CDR3nt: TGCGCCAGCAGTTGTCTCGGGACAGCGAACACCGGGGAGCTGTTTTTT
CDR3aa: CASSCLGTANTGELFF
v_gene: TRBV23-1
d_gene: TRBD1
abundance: .
j_gene: TRBJ2-2

CDR3nt: TGTGCCAGCAGCCGTGACAGGGGGGGCAATCAGCCCCAGCATTTT
CDR3aa: CASSRDRGGNQPQHF
v_gene: TRBV11-2
d_gene: TRBD1
abundance: .
j_gene: TRBJ1-5

CDR3nt: TGTGCCAGCAGCTCAATGGAAGAGACCCAGTACTTC
CDR3aa: CASSSMEETQYF
v_gene: TRBV7-6
d_gene: .
abundance: .
j_gene: TRBJ2-5

CDR3nt: TGTGCCTGGAGTAGGGGGGGCCCTGAAGCTTTCTTT
CDR3aa: CAWSRGGPEAFF
v_gene: TRBV30
d_gene: .
abundance: .
j_gene: TRBJ1-1

CDR3nt: TGTGCCAGCAACGAAGGCGGGGCCAACGTCCTGACTTTC
CDR3aa: CASNEGGANVLTF
v_gene: TRBV5-6
d_gene: .
abundance: .
j_gene: TRBJ2-6

CDR3nt: TGCGCCAGCAGCTTGAACACCGGGGAGCTGTTTTTT
CDR3aa: CASSLNTGELFF
v_gene: TRBV5-1
d_gene: .
abundance: once
j_gene: TRBJ2-2

CDR3nt: TGTGCCAGCTCATTCGTGACTGGGGGCGAAGAGACCCAGTACTTC
CDR3aa: CASSFVTGGEETQYF
v_gene: TRBV18
d_gene: .
abundance: few
j_gene: TRBJ2-5